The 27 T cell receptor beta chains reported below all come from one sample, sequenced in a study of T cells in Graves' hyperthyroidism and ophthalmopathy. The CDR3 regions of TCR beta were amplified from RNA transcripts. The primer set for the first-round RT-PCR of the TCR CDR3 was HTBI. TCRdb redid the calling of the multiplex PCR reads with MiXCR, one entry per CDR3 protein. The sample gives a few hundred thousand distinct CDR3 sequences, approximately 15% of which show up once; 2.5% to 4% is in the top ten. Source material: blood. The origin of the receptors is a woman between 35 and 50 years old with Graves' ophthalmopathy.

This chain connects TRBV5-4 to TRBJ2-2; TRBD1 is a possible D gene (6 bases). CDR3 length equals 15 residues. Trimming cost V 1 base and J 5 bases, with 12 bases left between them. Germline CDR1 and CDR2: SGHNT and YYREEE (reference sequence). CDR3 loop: CASSLRTDPTGELFF. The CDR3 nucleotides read TGTGCCAGCAGCTTGCGGACAGACCCGACCGGGGAGCTGTTTTTT.

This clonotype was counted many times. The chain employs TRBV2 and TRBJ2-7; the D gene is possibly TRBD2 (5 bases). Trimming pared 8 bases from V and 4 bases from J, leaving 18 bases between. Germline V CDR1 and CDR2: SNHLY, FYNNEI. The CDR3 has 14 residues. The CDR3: CASGRDRGNYEQYF. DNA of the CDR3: TGTGCCAGCGGGAGAGACCGAGGGAATTACGAGCAGTACTTC.

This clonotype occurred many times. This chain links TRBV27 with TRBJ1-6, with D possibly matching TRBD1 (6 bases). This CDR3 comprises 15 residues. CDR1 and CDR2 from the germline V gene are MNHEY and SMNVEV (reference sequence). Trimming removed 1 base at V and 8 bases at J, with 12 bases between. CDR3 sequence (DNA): TGTGCCAGCAGTTTATTCGGGGGGCGAGATTCACCCCTCCACTTT. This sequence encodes CASSLFGGRDSPLHF.

This CDR3 is CATSRDLGTTLPFF. DNA of the CDR3: TGTGCCACCAGCAGAGACTTGGGGACGACCTTGCCTTTCTTT. V usage is TRBV15 and J usage is TRBJ1-1, with D perhaps matching TRBD1 (5 bases). CDR3 size: 14 residues. V lost 0 bases to trimming and J lost 12 bases, with 17 bases between them. The germline gives CDR1 LNHNV, CDR2 YYDKDF (reference sequence).

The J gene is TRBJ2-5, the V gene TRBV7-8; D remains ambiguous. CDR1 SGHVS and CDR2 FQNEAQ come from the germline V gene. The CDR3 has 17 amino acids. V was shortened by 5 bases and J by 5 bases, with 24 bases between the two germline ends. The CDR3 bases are TGTGCCAGCAGCGTCATGGCCAGGAGCTCAGAAGGGGAGACCCAGTACTTC. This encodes CASSVMARSSEGETQYF.

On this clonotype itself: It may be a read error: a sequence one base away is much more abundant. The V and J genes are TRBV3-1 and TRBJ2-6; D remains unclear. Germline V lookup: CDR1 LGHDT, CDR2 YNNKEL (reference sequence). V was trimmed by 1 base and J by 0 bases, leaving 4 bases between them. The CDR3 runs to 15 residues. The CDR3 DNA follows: TGTGCCAGCAGCCAAGCCAGCTCTGGGGCCAACGTCCTGACTTTC. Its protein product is CASSQASSGANVLTF.

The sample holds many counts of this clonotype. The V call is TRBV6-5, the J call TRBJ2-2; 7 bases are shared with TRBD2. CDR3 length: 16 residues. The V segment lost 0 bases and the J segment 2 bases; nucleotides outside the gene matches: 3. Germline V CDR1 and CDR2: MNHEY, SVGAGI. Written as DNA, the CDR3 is TGTGCCAGCAGTTACTCGGGCGGGGGTAACACCGGGGAGCTGTTTTTT. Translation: CASSYSGGGNTGELFF.

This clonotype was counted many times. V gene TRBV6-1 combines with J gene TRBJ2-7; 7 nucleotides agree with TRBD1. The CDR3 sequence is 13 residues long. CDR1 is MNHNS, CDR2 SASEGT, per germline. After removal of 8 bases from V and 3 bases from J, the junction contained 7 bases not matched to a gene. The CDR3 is CASVEHRGYEQYF. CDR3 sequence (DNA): TGTGCCAGCGTGGAACACAGGGGCTACGAGCAGTACTTC.

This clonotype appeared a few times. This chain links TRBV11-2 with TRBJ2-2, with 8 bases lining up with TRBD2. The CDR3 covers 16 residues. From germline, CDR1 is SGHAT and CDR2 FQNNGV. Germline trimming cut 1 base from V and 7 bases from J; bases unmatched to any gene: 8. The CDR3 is CASSLGAGATGGELFF. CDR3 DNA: TGTGCCAGCAGCTTAGGAGCGGGAGCGACCGGCGGGGAGCTGTTTTTT.

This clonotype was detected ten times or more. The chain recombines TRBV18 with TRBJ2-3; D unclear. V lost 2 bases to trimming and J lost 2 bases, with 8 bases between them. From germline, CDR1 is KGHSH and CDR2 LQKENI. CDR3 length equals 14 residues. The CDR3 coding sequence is TGTGCCAGCTCACCAGGGTTCTCCACAGATACGCAGTATTTT. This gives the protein CASSPGFSTDTQYF.

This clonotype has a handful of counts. The CDR3 DNA is TGTGCCAGCAGCTTAGAAAGGGCAGGGGCTGGAAACACCATATATTTT. Translating gives CASSLERAGAGNTIYF. This chain connects TRBV7-6 to TRBJ1-3; D is perhaps TRBD1 (6 bases). Germline lookup yields CDR1 SGHVS and CDR2 FNYEAQ. V gave up 1 base and J gave up 2 bases, with 12 bases separating them. This CDR3 comprises 16 residues.

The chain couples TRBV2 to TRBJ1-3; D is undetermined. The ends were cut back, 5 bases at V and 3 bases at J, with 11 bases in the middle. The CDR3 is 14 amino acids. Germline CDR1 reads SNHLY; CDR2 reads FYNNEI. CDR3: CASSRDVIGNTIYF. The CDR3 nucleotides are TGTGCCAGCAGTCGCGACGTAATTGGAAACACCATATATTTT.

The CDR3 DNA reads as TGCAGTGCTAGGGTGGTAGTCCCTGGGAATGAGCAGTTCTTC. Amino acids: CSARVVVPGNEQFF. The chain carries TRBV20-1 and TRBJ2-1; D is undetermined. Germline V gives CDR1 DFQATT, CDR2 SNEGSKA (reference sequence). Trimming left V 3 bases short and J 7 bases short, with 16 bases between. This CDR3 comprises 14 residues.

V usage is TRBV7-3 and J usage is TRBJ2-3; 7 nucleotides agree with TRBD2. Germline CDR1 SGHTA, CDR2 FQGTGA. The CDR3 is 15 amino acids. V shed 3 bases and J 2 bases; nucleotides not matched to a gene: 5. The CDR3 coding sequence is TGTGCCAGCAGCTTGTCAGCGGGACTCACAGATACGCAGTATTTT. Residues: CASSLSAGLTDTQYF.

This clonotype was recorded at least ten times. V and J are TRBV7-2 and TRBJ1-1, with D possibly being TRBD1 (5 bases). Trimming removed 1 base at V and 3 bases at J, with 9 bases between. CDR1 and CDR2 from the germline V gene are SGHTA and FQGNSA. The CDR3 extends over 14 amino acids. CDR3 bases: TGTGCCAGCAGCTTAGTTGAGGGGTACACTGAAGCTTTCTTT. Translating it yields CASSLVEGYTEAFF. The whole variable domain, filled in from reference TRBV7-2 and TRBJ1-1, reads GAGVSQSPSNKVTEKGKDVELRCDPISGHTALYWYRQSLGQGLEFLIYFQGNSAPDKSGLPSDRFSAERTGGSVSTLTIQRTQQEDSAVYLCASSLVEGYTEAFFGQGTRLTVV.

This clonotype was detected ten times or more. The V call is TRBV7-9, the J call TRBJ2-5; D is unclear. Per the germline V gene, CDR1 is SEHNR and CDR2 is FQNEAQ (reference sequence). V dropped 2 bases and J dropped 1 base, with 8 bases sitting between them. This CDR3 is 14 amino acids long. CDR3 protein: CASSLFQAQETQYF. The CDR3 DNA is TGTGCCAGCAGCTTATTCCAGGCCCAAGAGACCCAGTACTTC.

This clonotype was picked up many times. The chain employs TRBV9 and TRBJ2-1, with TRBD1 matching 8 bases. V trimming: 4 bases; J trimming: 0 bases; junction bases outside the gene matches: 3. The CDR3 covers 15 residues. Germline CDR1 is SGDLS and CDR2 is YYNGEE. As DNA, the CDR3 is TGTGCCAGCAGCTCCGGGACAGGCTCCTACAATGAGCAGTTCTTC. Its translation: CASSSGTGSYNEQFF.

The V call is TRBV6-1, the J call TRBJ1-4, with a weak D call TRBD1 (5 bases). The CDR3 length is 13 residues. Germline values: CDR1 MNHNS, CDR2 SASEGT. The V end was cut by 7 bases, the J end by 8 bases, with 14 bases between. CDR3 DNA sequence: TGTGCCAGCACCCGAGGGGTACGAGAAAAACTGTTTTTT. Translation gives CASTRGVREKLFF.

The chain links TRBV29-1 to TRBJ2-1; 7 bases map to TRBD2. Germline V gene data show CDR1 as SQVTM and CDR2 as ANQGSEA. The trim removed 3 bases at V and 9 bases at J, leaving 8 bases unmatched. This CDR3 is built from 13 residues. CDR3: CSVEGQGGVEQFF. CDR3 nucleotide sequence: TGCAGCGTTGAGGGCCAGGGAGGGGTTGAGCAGTTCTTC.

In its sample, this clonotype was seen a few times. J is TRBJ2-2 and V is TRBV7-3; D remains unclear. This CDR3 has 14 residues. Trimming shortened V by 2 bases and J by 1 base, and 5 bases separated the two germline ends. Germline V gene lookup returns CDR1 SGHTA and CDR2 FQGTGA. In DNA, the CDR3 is TGTGCCAGCAGCTTATATGTGAACACCGGGGAGCTGTTTTTT. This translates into CASSLYVNTGELFF.

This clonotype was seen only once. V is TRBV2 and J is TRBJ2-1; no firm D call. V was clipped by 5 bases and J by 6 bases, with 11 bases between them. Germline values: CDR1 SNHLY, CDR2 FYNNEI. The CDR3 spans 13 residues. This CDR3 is CASSHGRFNEQFF. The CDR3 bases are TGTGCCAGCAGTCACGGACGGTTCAATGAGCAGTTCTTC.

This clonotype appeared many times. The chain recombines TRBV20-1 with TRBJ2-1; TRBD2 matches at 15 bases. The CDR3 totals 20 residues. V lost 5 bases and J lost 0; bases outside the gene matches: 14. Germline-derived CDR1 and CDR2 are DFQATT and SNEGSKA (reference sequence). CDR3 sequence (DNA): TGCAGTGCTCTTAACTTTCCCGGGACTAGCGGGAGGAGCTCCTACAATGAGCAGTTCTTC. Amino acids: CSALNFPGTSGRSSYNEQFF.

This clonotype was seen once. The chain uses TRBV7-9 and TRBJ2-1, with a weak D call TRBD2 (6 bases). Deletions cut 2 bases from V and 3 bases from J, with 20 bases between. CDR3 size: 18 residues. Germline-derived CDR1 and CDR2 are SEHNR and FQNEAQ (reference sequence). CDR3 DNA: TGTGCCAGCAGCTTACGCCCCCTTACATTCGGGGGCTACAATGAGCAGTTCTTC. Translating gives CASSLRPLTFGGYNEQFF.

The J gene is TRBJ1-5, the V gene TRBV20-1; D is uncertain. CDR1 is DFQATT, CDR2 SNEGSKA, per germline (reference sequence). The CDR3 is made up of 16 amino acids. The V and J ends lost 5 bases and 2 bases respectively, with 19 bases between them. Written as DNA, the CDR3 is TGCAGTGCTCTCGCATGGGGTAAAGTGGGCAATCAGCCCCAGCATTTT. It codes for CSALAWGKVGNQPQHF.

Here the CDR3 DNA reads TGCAGAGGGACAGGGGACGGCTACACCTTC. Its translation is CRGTGDGYTF. The J gene is TRBJ1-2, the V gene TRBV20-1; TRBD1 aligns across 10 bases. Germline values: CDR1 DFQATT, CDR2 SNEGSKA (reference sequence). The CDR3 contains 10 residues.

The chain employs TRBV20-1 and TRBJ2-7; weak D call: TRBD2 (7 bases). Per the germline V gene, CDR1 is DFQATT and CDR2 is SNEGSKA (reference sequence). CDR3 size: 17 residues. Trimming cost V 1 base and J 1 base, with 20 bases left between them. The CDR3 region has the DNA TGCAGTGCTAGAGCCATAATAGGGGGGGCGAGGTCCTACGAGCAGTACTTC. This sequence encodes CSARAIIGGARSYEQYF.

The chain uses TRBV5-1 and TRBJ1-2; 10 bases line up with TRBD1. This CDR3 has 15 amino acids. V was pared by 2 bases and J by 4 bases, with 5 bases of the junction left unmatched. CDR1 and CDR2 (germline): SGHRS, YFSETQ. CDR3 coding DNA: TGCGCCAGCAGCTTTTCGGGACAGGGGCCCTATGGCTACACCTTC. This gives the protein CASSFSGQGPYGYTF.